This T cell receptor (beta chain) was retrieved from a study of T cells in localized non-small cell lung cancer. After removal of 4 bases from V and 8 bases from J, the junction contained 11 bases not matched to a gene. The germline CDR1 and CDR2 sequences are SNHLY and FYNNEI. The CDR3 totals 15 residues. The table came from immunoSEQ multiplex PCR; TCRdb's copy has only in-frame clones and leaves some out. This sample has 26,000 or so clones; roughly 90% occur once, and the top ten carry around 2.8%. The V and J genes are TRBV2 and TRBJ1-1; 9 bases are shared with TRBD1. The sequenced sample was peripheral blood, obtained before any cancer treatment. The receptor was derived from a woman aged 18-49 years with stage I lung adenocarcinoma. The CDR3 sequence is CASSATGQGRNEAFF. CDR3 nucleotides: TGTGCCAGCAGTGCCACGGGACAGGGACGTAACGAAGCTTTCTTT.